This TCR beta chain was recovered during a study of T cell responses to AZD1222 COVID-19 vaccine. This clone has just one count. Clones were sequenced by immunoSEQ multiplex PCR, and TCRdb holds only the in-frame ones, with some missing. The sample contains 100,000 to 130,000 clones, nearly 90% of which appear only once. The starting material was peripheral blood, obtained 28 days after the second AZD1222 dose. The receptor was isolated from an adult who received the AZD1222 COVID-19 vaccine.

The CDR3 nucleotides read TGTGCCAGCACTTTCGGGACAGGGGTCAATGAGCAGTTCTTC. It codes for CASTFGTGVNEQFF. J is TRBJ2-1 and V is TRBV6-5; 10 nucleotides align to TRBD1. CDR1 and CDR2 from the germline V gene are MNHEY and SVGAGI. The CDR3 runs 14 residues. The ends lost 7 bases at V and 6 bases at J; junction bases unmatched: 6.